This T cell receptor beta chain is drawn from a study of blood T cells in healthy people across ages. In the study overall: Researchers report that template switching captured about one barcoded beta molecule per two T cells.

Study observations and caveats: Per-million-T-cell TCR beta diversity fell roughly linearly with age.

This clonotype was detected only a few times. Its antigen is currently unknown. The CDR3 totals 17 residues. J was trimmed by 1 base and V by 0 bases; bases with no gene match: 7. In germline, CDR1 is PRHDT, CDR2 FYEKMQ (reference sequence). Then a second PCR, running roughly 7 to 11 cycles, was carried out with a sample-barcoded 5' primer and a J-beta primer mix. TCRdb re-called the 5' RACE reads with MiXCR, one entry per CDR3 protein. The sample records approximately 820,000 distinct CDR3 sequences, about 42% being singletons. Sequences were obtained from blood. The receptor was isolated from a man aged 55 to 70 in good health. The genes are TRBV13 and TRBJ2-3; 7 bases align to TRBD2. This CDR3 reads CASSLGGRGVGTDTQYF. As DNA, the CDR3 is TGTGCCAGCAGCTTAGGGGGCCGGGGGGTAGGCACAGATACGCAGTATTTT.